The 9 T cell receptor beta chains listed next were all sequenced from one sample in a study of identical twins. TCRdb re-derived calls from the 5' RACE reads in MiXCR, one entry per CDR3 protein. This table has approximately 700,000 distinct CDR3 sequences, around 6% appearing once. The material sequenced was naive T cells sorted from blood. The source is a man aged 18 to 30 in good health.

This clonotype appeared a few times. V usage is TRBV9 and J usage is TRBJ2-4, with D perhaps TRBD1 or TRBD2 (5 bases each). Deletions cut 3 bases from V and 5 bases from J, with 15 bases between. Germline CDR1 SGDLS, CDR2 YYNGEE. CDR3 length: 15 amino acids. The CDR3 here is CASSAPGALENIQYF. Here the CDR3 DNA reads TGTGCCAGCAGCGCGCCCGGGGCGTTGGAAAACATTCAGTACTTC.

The chain couples TRBV4-1 to TRBJ1-5, with TRBD1 identical over 8 bases. This CDR3 is built from 15 residues. V was pared by 0 bases and J by 7 bases, with 5 bases of the junction left unmatched. Looked up from germline, CDR1 is MGHRA and CDR2 is YSYEKL. CDR3 residues: CASSQDRGTGQPQHF. The DNA for the CDR3 is TGCGCCAGCAGCCAAGATCGTGGGACAGGCCAGCCCCAGCATTTT.

This clonotype was found many times. This sequence joins TRBV20-1 and TRBJ2-1; 10 bases fit TRBD2. This CDR3 contains 15 residues. V was clipped by 4 bases and J by 8 bases; unmatched bases: 11. Germline V CDR1 and CDR2: DFQATT, SNEGSKA (reference sequence). The chain's CDR3 is CSANKASGSNDEQFF. The CDR3, as DNA: TGCAGTGCTAATAAGGCTAGCGGGAGTAATGATGAGCAGTTCTTC.

This clonotype was detected only a few times. The V call is TRBV4-2, the J call TRBJ2-1, with 8 bases that match TRBD2. Germline CDR1 LGHNA, CDR2 YNFKEQ. The CDR3 spans 15 residues. The trim removed 8 bases at V and 6 bases at J, leaving 12 bases unmatched. This CDR3 is CASSPGLATGNEQFF. CDR3 coding DNA: TGTGCCAGCTCCCCAGGACTAGCCACAGGCAATGAGCAGTTCTTC.

This chain connects TRBV20-1 to TRBJ2-3; no firm D call. This CDR3 has 13 amino acids. Germline loops: CDR1 DFQATT, CDR2 SNEGSKA (reference sequence). V was clipped by 4 bases and J by 0 bases, with 8 bases between them. The CDR3 DNA follows: TGCAGTGCTAACGGGTTGAGCACAGATACGCAGTATTTT. This codes for CSANGLSTDTQYF.

Ten or more counts support this clonotype. The chain is built from TRBV5-1 and TRBJ2-2; 9 positions match TRBD1. CDR1 and CDR2 from the germline V gene are SGHRS and YFSETQ. There are 15 residues in the CDR3. Losses at the gene ends were 3 bases for V and 3 bases for J; bases not matched to a gene: 3. CDR3 sequence reads: CASSYRTGDTGELFF. CDR3 nucleotides: TGCGCCAGCAGCTACAGGACAGGGGACACCGGGGAGCTGTTTTTT.

This clonotype showed up just a few times. V is TRBV29-1 and J is TRBJ2-7; the match to TRBD1 covers 8 bases. Germline CDR1 SQVTM, CDR2 ANQGSEA. This CDR3 is built from 11 residues. V gave up 7 bases and J gave up 4 bases; unmatched junction bases: 3. The CDR3 nucleotides read TGCAGCGGACAGGGGAAATACGAGCAGTACTTC. Translating gives CSGQGKYEQYF.

In this sample, this clonotype turned up many times. The rearrangement joins TRBV5-6 to TRBJ1-3; 7 positions match TRBD1. V gave up 4 bases and J gave up 0 bases; unmatched junction bases: 13. Germline V gene lookup returns CDR1 SGHDT and CDR2 YYEEEE. The CDR3 is 18 amino acids. CDR3: CASSRPGQWTNSGNTIYF. The CDR3 nucleotides are TGTGCCAGCAGCCGACCGGGACAGTGGACCAACTCTGGAAACACCATATATTTT.

The table lists this clonotype with many counts. The chain links TRBV29-1 to TRBJ2-7; 7 positions agree with TRBD2. Trimming took 4 bases from V and 2 from J; bases not matched to a gene: 8. This CDR3 is 14 amino acids long. Germline lookup yields CDR1 SQVTM and CDR2 ANQGSEA. The DNA for the CDR3 is TGCAGCGTTGGAGGCGGGAGTAGGACCTACGAGCAGTACTTC. Translated, it gives CSVGGGSRTYEQYF.